This T cell receptor beta chain was sequenced during a study of T-cell memory formation after mild COVID-19. This clonotype showed up just a few times. As yet, its antigen is unknown. Overall study results and limits: Shrinking CD4+ clones resided mostly in CM and EM, and CD8+ ones in EMRA. Confirmation was lacking for SARS-CoV-2 specificity of second-wave clones that peaked on day 37.

CDR3 length: 16 amino acids. Per the germline V gene, CDR1 is SGHRS and CDR2 is YFSETQ. V lost 4 bases and J lost 6; bases outside the gene matches: 8. TCRdb reprocessed the 5' RACE reads with MiXCR, giving one entry per CDR3 protein. The sample holds 300,000 to 350,000 distinct CDR3 sequences, 10% to 15% seen once. The chain uses TRBV5-1 and TRBJ2-1; 12 nucleotides align to TRBD2. The sequence was collected from a young man who had mild COVID-19 (a few samples of this study predate the infection). Cell type and time point are not known. Sequenced: PBMCs or a T cell subset sorted from them (not recorded which). CDR3 DNA: TGCGCCAGCAGCCAGGACACTAGCGGGGGGTCCAATGAGCAGTTCTTC. It codes for CASSQDTSGGSNEQFF.